The clone carrying this T cell receptor (beta chain) was observed a handful of times. Its target is unknown. This sample stems from a study of T cells in Graves' hyperthyroidism and ophthalmopathy. Study-level findings and limits: Most thyroid clonotypes expanded above 0.001 appeared in blood too.

This CDR3 has 14 residues. Trimming took 6 bases from V and 2 from J, leaving 16 bases between them. Germline V CDR1 and CDR2: DFQATT, SNEGSKA (reference sequence). Fresh peripheral blood, around 10 ml, yielded the PBMCs. Template material for amplifying TCR beta CDR3 regions consisted of RNA transcripts. The TCR CDR3 first-round RT-PCR relied on the HTBI primer set. TCRdb ran MiXCR on the multiplex PCR reads and lists one entry per CDR3 protein. The sample carries 500,000 to 650,000 distinct CDR3 sequences, over 15% recorded once. The TCR comes from a woman aged 18-29 years with Graves' ophthalmopathy. Sequenced sample: blood. This sequence joins TRBV20-1 and TRBJ2-5; D possibly corresponds to TRBD1 (6 bases). The CDR3 nucleotides are TGCAGTGCCAGTGGTGGGACACCTCAAGAGACCCAGTACTTC. This encodes CSASGGTPQETQYF.